The next 27 T cell receptor beta chains were all read from a single sample in a study of tumor-infiltrating lymphocytes in primary liver carcinoma. TCR beta cDNA was made from approximately 500 ng total RNA with a constant-region primer. Three nested multiplex PCR rounds, a slightly modified ARM-PCR method, built the TCR beta libraries. Investigators reported that the first two PCR rounds, at 10 cycles each, used TRBV1-TRBV30 forward primers with a C-beta reverse primer. TCRdb called the multiplex PCR reads again in MiXCR, with one record for every CDR3 protein. Here the sample spans 310,000 or so distinct CDR3 sequences, around 60% being singletons. Both blood RNA, taken from unsorted whole blood, and germline DNA were extracted. Specimen: peripheral blood. These receptors were obtained from a man aged 40-50 years with primary liver carcinoma and hepatitis B virus infection.

This clonotype was recorded at least ten times. This chain connects TRBV10-3 to TRBJ1-1, with no clear D. The V end lost 3 bases, the J end lost 5 bases, and 10 bases lay between the germline ends. The CDR3 contains 13 residues. CDR1 ENHRY and CDR2 SYGVKD come from the germline V gene. DNA of the CDR3: TGTGCCATCAGTGATATGGGAGGGACTGAAGCTTTCTTT. It encodes CAISDMGGTEAFF.

As concerns this clonotype: This CDR3 fails to terminate in the conserved phenylalanine or tryptophan, so it likely reflects a read error. This chain connects TRBV6-1 to TRBJ1-2, with a possible D match to TRBD1 (6 bases). V was shortened by 10 bases and J by 5 bases, with 17 bases between the two germline ends. This CDR3 is built from 13 residues. In germline, CDR1 is MNHNS, CDR2 SASEGT. The CDR3 loop reads CAISRDTDYGYTV. The CDR3 nucleotides are TGTGCCATTTCCCGGGACACCGATTATGGCTACACCGTC.

This clonotype was detected ten times or more. The rearrangement uses TRBV12-3 or TRBV12-4 and TRBJ2-1; 10 nucleotides agree with TRBD2. Losses at the gene ends were 6 bases for V and 8 bases for J; bases not matched to a gene: 7. This CDR3 is 14 amino acids long. The CDR3 reads CASSKREGGDEQFF. DNA for the CDR3: TGTGCCAGCAGCAAGCGGGAGGGGGGAGATGAGCAGTTCTTC.

To note about this clonotype: No conserved phenylalanine or tryptophan is present at the end of the CDR3, so a read error is the likely explanation. This chain joins TRBV29-1 and TRBJ2-7, with D hard to call. Per germline, CDR1 SQVTM and CDR2 ANQGSEA. V was trimmed by 6 bases and J by 7 bases, leaving 13 bases between them. CDR3 length: 11 amino acids. CDR3 region: CSVRINREQYY. CDR3 in DNA: TGCAGCGTGAGGATAAATAGAGAGCAGTACTAC.

The V call is TRBV4-2, the J call TRBJ2-5; D is tentatively TRBD1 or TRBD2 (5 bases each). This CDR3 region has 14 residues. Germline CDR1 is LGHNA and CDR2 is YNFKEQ. The DNA for the CDR3 is TGTGCAGGCAGCCAAGAGGGGCTCCAAGAGACCCAGTACTTC. Translation: CAGSQEGLQETQYF.

This clonotype has only a few counts. J is TRBJ2-7 and V is TRBV6-5; D gene uncertain. The CDR3 length is 12 residues. CDR1 MNHEY and CDR2 SVGAGI come from the germline V gene. V shed 6 bases and J shed 2 bases, with 8 bases lying between them. CDR3 residues: CASRRKPYEQYF. In DNA form, the CDR3 reads TGTGCCAGCAGACGGAAACCCTACGAGCAGTACTTC.

At least ten counts were recorded for this clonotype. This chain uses TRBV5-5 with TRBJ2-7; 10 bases map to TRBD2. CDR1 is SGHKS, CDR2 YYEKEE, per germline (reference sequence). The ends lost 3 bases at V and 0 bases at J; junction bases unmatched: 3. The CDR3 has 15 residues. The DNA of the CDR3 is TGTGCCAGCAGCTCGGGACTAGCGAGCTCCTACGAGCAGTACTTC. This sequence encodes CASSSGLASSYEQYF. The entire variable domain, with the rest obtained from reference TRBV5-5 and TRBJ2-7, is as follows: DAGVTQSPTHLIKTRGQQVTLRCSPISGHKSVSWYQQVLGQGPQFIFQYYEKEERGRGNFPDRFSARQFPNYSSELNVNALLLGDSALYLCASSSGLASSYEQYFGPGTRLTVT.

The V call is TRBV11-1, the J call TRBJ2-1; D possibly corresponds to TRBD2 (5 bases). Germline V lookup: CDR1 SGHAT, CDR2 FQDESV (reference sequence). The CDR3 length is 16 residues. V gave up 8 bases and J gave up 7 bases, with 24 bases separating them. DNA for the CDR3: TGTGCCAGCGGCCCCCCACCCGGACTCGTGAGGAATGAGCAGTTCTTC. It specifies CASGPPPGLVRNEQFF.

This clonotype was seen a few times. This chain joins TRBV11-2 and TRBJ1-3; no firm D call. Germline assignment: CDR1 SGHAT and CDR2 FQNNGV. With 6 bases removed from V and 2 bases from J, the gap between germline ends came to 11 bases. This CDR3 has 14 residues. CDR3 residues: CASRLFDPGNTIYF. The DNA for the CDR3 is TGTGCCAGCAGATTATTCGACCCTGGAAACACCATATATTTT.

The CDR3 DNA follows: TGTGCCAGCAGTCGTCGACTAGAGCATATCAATGAGCAGTTCTTC. It encodes CASSRRLEHINEQFF. V gene TRBV6-5 combines with J gene TRBJ2-1; TRBD2 might be the D (6 bases). Looked up from germline, CDR1 is MNHEY and CDR2 is SVGAGI. Deletions cut 5 bases from V and 6 bases from J, with 17 bases between. This CDR3 has 15 residues.

On this clonotype itself: A much larger clone differs by one base, so this may be a read error. The chain combines TRBV7-8 with TRBJ2-5; the D is unclear. In germline, CDR1 is SGHVS, CDR2 FQNEAQ. The CDR3 is 14 residues long. The ends were cut back, 6 bases at V and 3 bases at J, with 14 bases in the middle. The CDR3 bases are TGTGCCAGCAGGACATGGGAAACCAAAGAGACCCAGTACTTC. This encodes CASRTWETKETQYF.

With regard to this clonotype: This may stem from a read error, because a much larger clone lies one nucleotide away. The DNA of the CDR3 is TGCGCCAGCAGCCAGGGAGGGCTGAGGAACACCGGGGAGCTGTTTTTT. This translates into CASSQGGLRNTGELFF. This chain connects TRBV4-3 to TRBJ2-2, with 7 bases aligning to TRBD2. CDR1 LGHNA and CDR2 YSLEER come from the germline V gene. The CDR3 loop spans 16 amino acids. The ends lost 3 bases at V and 1 base at J; junction bases unmatched: 5.

This clonotype was seen repeatedly, ten times or more. This sequence joins TRBV12-3 or TRBV12-4 and TRBJ2-2; TRBD1 is a possible D gene (6 bases). The CDR3 spans 15 residues. V lost 3 bases, J lost 4 bases, and 12 bases lay in between. This CDR3 reads CASSLQGHLTGELFF. DNA of the CDR3: TGTGCCAGCAGTTTGCAGGGACACCTCACCGGGGAGCTGTTTTTT.

The chain recombines TRBV29-1 with TRBJ2-7; D possibly corresponds to TRBD2 (5 bases). This CDR3 has 11 amino acids. Between the trimmed V and J ends, which lost 6 bases and 1 base, there was a span of 7 bases. The germline CDR1 and CDR2 sequences are SQVTM and ANQGSEA. The CDR3 DNA reads TGCAGCGTCGGACTGTCCTACGAGCAGTACTTC. As protein: CSVGLSYEQYF.

Of note for this clonotype: Germline is not matched at one junction end, which may reflect a read error. The chain uses TRBV6-5 and TRBJ1-1; no clear D gene. The germline V gene has CDR1 MNHEY and CDR2 SVGAGI. This CDR3 has 15 residues. CDR3 in amino acids: CASSPLLTRNTEAFF. The CDR3 nucleotides are TGTGCCAGCAGTCCCCTCTTGACGAGGAACACTGAGGCTTTCTTT.

As regards this clonotype: The CDR3 end shows no conserved phenylalanine or tryptophan, and so a read error is likely. It is unclear where the CDR3 begins or ends on the DNA, so no DNA is shown, and the CDR3 is as TCRdb lists it. The chain carries TRBV11-2 and TRBJ1-4; the table's D call, TRBD1, was not checked against the DNA. The CDR3 extends over 14 residues, inclusive of both ends. Germline V gene sequence: CDR1 SGHAT, CDR2 FQNNGV. CDR3 region: CASSLEGRNEKLSI.

This sequence joins TRBV11-2 and TRBJ2-7; 7 bases map to TRBD2. CDR3 size: 16 residues. The germline gives CDR1 SGHAT, CDR2 FQNNGV. The ends lost 8 bases at V and 10 bases at J; junction bases unmatched: 23. Here the CDR3 DNA reads TGTGCCAGCGTCCCGTCGTCGAACACTAGCGAGGGCGAACAGTACTTC. It translates to CASVPSSNTSEGEQYF. The full variable domain, with the rest looked up from reference TRBV11-2 and TRBJ2-7, is EAGVAQSPRYKIIEKRQSVAFWCNPISGHATLYWYQQILGQGPKLLIQFQNNGVVDDSQLPKDRFSAERLKGVDSTLKIQPAKLEDSAVYLCASVPSSNTSEGEQYFGPGTRLTVT.

This clonotype was counted ten times or more. The V gene is TRBV4-3, the J gene TRBJ2-3, with 10 bases lining up with TRBD2. Germline V CDR1 and CDR2: LGHNA, YSLEER. This CDR3 spans 17 amino acids. The trim removed 4 bases at V and 6 bases at J, leaving 13 bases unmatched. The CDR3 nucleotides read TGCGCCAGCAGCCTTTATCCGCCTAGCGGGAGTCCCGATACGCAGTATTTT. Translated: CASSLYPPSGSPDTQYF.

Regarding this clonotype: This sequence may be a read error, since a much larger clone differs from it by one base. The rearrangement joins TRBV14 to TRBJ2-3; TRBD1 is a possible D gene (5 bases). Trimming removed 4 bases from V and 6 bases from J, with 20 bases in between. Per the germline V gene, CDR1 is SGHDN and CDR2 is FVKESK. The CDR3 is 16 residues long. The CDR3 coding sequence is TGTGCCAGCAGCCTTAACCCAAGGGGCGCGCGGGATACGCAGTATTTT. As protein: CASSLNPRGARDTQYF.

This clonotype appeared many times. The chain links TRBV7-8 to TRBJ2-3; TRBD1 might be the D (6 bases). Trimming left V 2 bases short and J 6 bases short, with 12 bases between. This CDR3 is 14 amino acids long. Germline-derived CDR1 and CDR2 are SGHVS and FQNEAQ. CDR3 in DNA: TGTGCCAGCAGCTTAAGATGGGGGCCGGATACGCAGTATTTT. It translates to CASSLRWGPDTQYF. Combining the CDR3 with reference TRBV7-8 and TRBJ2-3 gives the whole variable domain GAGVSQSPRYKVAKRGQDVALRCDPISGHVSLFWYQQALGQGPEFLTYFQNEAQLDKSGLPSDRFFAERPEGSVSTLKIQRTQQEDSAVYLCASSLRWGPDTQYFGPGTRLTVL.

This clonotype was detected only once. A read error may explain this, as a much larger clone is one base away. This chain uses TRBV6-5 with TRBJ1-5; D call uncertain. Germline loops: CDR1 MNHEY, CDR2 SVGAGI. The CDR3 has 16 residues. This CDR3 reads CASSYSAEASNQHQHF. For the CDR3, the DNA is TGTGCCAGCAGTTACTCCGCTGAAGCTAGCAATCAGCACCAGCATTTT.

This clonotype has a single count. A read error may explain this, as a much larger clone is one base away. The chain employs TRBV6-1 and TRBJ2-1; D remains ambiguous. The CDR3 loop spans 12 amino acids. Deletions cut 1 base from V and 8 bases from J, with 6 bases between. CDR1 MNHNS and CDR2 SASEGT come from the germline V gene. The CDR3: CASSEGTDEQFF. The CDR3 DNA reads TGTGCCAGCAGTGAAGGTACAGATGAGCAGTTCTTC.

This clonotype was counted only a few times. This chain joins TRBV10-3 and TRBJ2-7; D is perhaps TRBD2 (5 bases). Between the trimmed V and J ends, which lost 8 bases and 4 bases, there was a span of 9 bases. CDR1 and CDR2 from the germline V gene are ENHRY and SYGVKD. CDR3 size: 11 residues. CDR3 sequence (DNA): TGTGCCATCGGACTGAATTACGAGCAGTACTTC. Protein sequence: CAIGLNYEQYF.

In this sample, this clonotype turned up many times. V usage is TRBV6-1 and J usage is TRBJ2-7; no clear D. Looked up from germline, CDR1 is MNHNS and CDR2 is SASEGT. Trimming shortened V by 1 base and J by 2 bases, and 12 bases separated the two germline ends. This CDR3 has 15 residues. The CDR3 loop is CASSEELSETYEQYF. The CDR3 DNA sequence: TGTGCCAGCAGTGAAGAGCTAAGCGAAACCTACGAGCAGTACTTC.

The J gene is TRBJ2-2, the V gene TRBV10-3; no clear D gene. The V gene's germline CDR1 is ENHRY and CDR2 SYGVKD. Trimming cost V 6 bases and J 10 bases, with 12 bases left between them. The CDR3 totals 12 residues. As DNA, the CDR3 is TGTGCCATCAGCCCCCGCACCTTGGAGCTGTTTTTT. Translation: CAISPRTLELFF.

Comments on this clonotype: Since a much larger clone is just one base distant, this may be a read error. The chain employs TRBV12-3 or TRBV12-4 and TRBJ2-3; tentatively, D is TRBD2 (6 bases). The V end lost 5 bases, the J end lost 8 bases, and 26 bases lay between the germline ends. The CDR3 sequence is 17 residues long. The CDR3 here is CASSLRHLARGPFTQYF. The DNA for the CDR3 is TGTGCCAGCAGTCTCCGACACCTAGCGAGAGGGCCCTTTACGCAGTATTTT.

The chain couples TRBV5-6 to TRBJ2-7, with TRBD2 matching 14 bases. The CDR3 has 15 residues. Germline values: CDR1 SGHDT, CDR2 YYEEEE. Unmatched junction bases numbered 4, after V lost 5 bases and J lost 3 bases. The CDR3 nucleotides read TGTGCCAGCAGACGCGGACTAGCGGGAGGCTACGAGCAGTACTTC. It yields the protein CASRRGLAGGYEQYF.